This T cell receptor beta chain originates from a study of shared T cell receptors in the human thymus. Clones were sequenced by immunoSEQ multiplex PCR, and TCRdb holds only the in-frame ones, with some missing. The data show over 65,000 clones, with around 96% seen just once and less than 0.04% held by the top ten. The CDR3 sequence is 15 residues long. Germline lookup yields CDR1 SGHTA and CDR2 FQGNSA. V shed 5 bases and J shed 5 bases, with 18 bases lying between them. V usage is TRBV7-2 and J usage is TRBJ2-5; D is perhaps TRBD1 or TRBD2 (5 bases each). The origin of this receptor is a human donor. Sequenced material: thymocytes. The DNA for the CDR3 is TGTGCCAGCAGCGGGCACGGGGCAGTCATGGAGACCCAGTACTTC. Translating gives CASSGHGAVMETQYF.